The sequence of this T cell receptor beta chain was determined in a study of cytotoxic CD8 clonotypes in ibrutinib-treated CLL. Libraries were prepared by immunoSEQ multiplex PCR; TCRdb keeps only in-frame clonotypes and omits some of them. The sample has about 200,000 clones, about 72% seen once. This CDR3 spans 15 amino acids. Per germline, CDR1 GTSNPN and CDR2 SVGIG (reference sequence). The germline V and J ends were trimmed by 7 bases and 6 bases, with 22 bases remaining between them. The receptor comes from a human donor with chronic lymphocytic leukemia. The sample in question was PBMCs, obtained after 24 months of ibrutinib treatment. The chain links TRBV30 to TRBJ2-1; a weak D match, TRBD2 (6 bases). The CDR3 spells CAYQIVTSSPNEQFF. In DNA form, the CDR3 reads TGTGCCTACCAAATCGTAACTAGCTCCCCCAATGAGCAGTTCTTC.